The T cell receptor (beta chain) described here comes from a study of blood T cell repertoires in COVID-19. Study context: T cells, B-cell-depleted T cells, or PBMCs supplied cDNA or gDNA.

This CDR3 region has 15 residues. V trimming: 3 bases; J trimming: 5 bases; junction bases outside the gene matches: 7. Per germline, CDR1 LNHNV and CDR2 YYDKDF (reference sequence). Per the authors' pipeline: Estimated nucleated cell counts came from reference gene primer amplification. The data were produced by immunoSEQ multiplex PCR, yet TCRdb's version contains in-frame clones alone and is incomplete. Clone size and the V and J calls come from that table; the DNA yielded D and trimming. The data show 55,000 to 70,000 clones, with about 90% seen just once and roughly a fifth held by the top ten. Seattle enrolled patients during active infection and tracked them longitudinally.

The TCR was taken from an elderly woman with COVID-19, enrolled during active disease. The sample taken for sequencing was peripheral blood. The V call is TRBV15, the J call TRBJ2-1, with TRBD1 matching 7 bases. CDR3 nucleotide sequence: TGTGCCACCAGCAGGGTAGGGGGCCCAGACAATGAGCAGTTCTTC. It translates to CATSRVGGPDNEQFF.